This TCR beta chain derives from a study of CD8+ T cells in alopecia areata. About the research overall: Tofacitinib therapy lasting 6 to 18 months was followed by 6 months off drug.

Stated treatment: oral pan-JAK inhibitor, 5-10 mg twice daily. After isolation, RNA underwent reverse transcription to generate cDNA as the sequencing template. Generated by immunoSEQ multiplex PCR, the TCRdb table keeps only in-frame clones and is missing some. Here the sample spans 200,000 to 250,000 clones, about three fifths being singletons. Trimming cost V 3 bases and J 0 bases, with 8 bases left between them. The length of the CDR3 is 14 residues. In germline, CDR1 is SQVTM, CDR2 ANQGSEA. This specimen was CD4+ T cells sorted from blood, taken at week 4, from a patient treated with tofacitinib. This chain links TRBV29-1 with TRBJ2-2; D not resolved. The source is a human donor with alopecia areata. The CDR3: CSVDGPANTGELFF. The DNA for the CDR3 is TGCAGCGTTGATGGTCCAGCGAACACCGGGGAGCTGTTTTTT.